What follows are 27 T cell receptor beta chains derived from one specimen sequenced in a study of beta chain features in type 1 diabetes. Findings and caveats of the study: In all four CD4+ subsets, TCRB CDR3 length was significantly, moderately reduced in type 1 diabetes.

All of the isolated RNA was reverse transcribed, so expressed TCRB transcripts were sequenced. The data were produced by immunoSEQ multiplex PCR, yet TCRdb's version contains in-frame clones alone and is incomplete. The data show roughly 700,000 clones, 13% seen once. Antigens of these TCRs are unknown. Sample: naive CD4+ T cells from blood. Receptor source: a man aged 18 to 29 with type 1 diabetes.

The table lists this clone with a few counts. The chain recombines TRBV28 with TRBJ2-3; D may be TRBD1 (5 bases). V was shortened by 5 bases and J by 2 bases, with 14 bases between the two germline ends. This CDR3 has 15 residues. Germline CDR1 and CDR2: MDHEN and SYDVKM. In DNA, the CDR3 is TGTGCCAGCAGTGGCTTGGGGCGGAACACAGATACGCAGTATTTT. Amino acids: CASSGLGRNTDTQYF.

The chain has TRBV7-2 and TRBJ1-1; D unresolved. The CDR3 totals 13 residues. V was cut by 5 bases and J by 3 bases, with 10 bases left in between. CDR1 and CDR2 from the germline V gene are SGHTA and FQGNSA. The chain's CDR3 is CASSVVLDTEAFF. The CDR3, as DNA: TGTGCCAGCAGCGTAGTCTTAGACACTGAAGCTTTCTTT.

This chain connects TRBV5-6 to TRBJ2-3, with 8 positions matching TRBD1. Germline V gene sequence: CDR1 SGHDT, CDR2 YYEEEE. This CDR3 contains 14 residues. V was pared by 3 bases and J by 5 bases, with 5 bases of the junction left unmatched. CDR3: CASSWGQVGDTQYF. In nucleotides, the CDR3 is TGTGCCAGCAGCTGGGGACAGGTGGGAGATACGCAGTATTTT.

This clone was observed a few times. The chain combines TRBV5-6 with TRBJ2-5, with D perhaps TRBD2 (6 bases). The V and J ends lost 0 bases and 4 bases respectively, with 13 bases between them. Germline V gene data show CDR1 as SGHDT and CDR2 as YYEEEE. The CDR3 sequence is 15 residues long. In DNA, the CDR3 is TGTGCCAGCAGCTTGGGACAAGGACTACTAGAGACCCAGTACTTC. It specifies CASSLGQGLLETQYF. Full variable domain (remainder filled in from reference TRBV5-6 and TRBJ2-5): DAGVTQSPTHLIKTRGQQVTLRCSPKSGHDTVSWYQQALGQGPQFIFQYYEEEERQRGNFPDRFSGHQFPNYSSELNVNALLLGDSALYLCASSLGQGLLETQYFGPGTRLLVL.

Points on this clone: This sample also contains other DNA sequences that code for the same CDR3. The chain combines TRBV7-9 with TRBJ1-1; 7 bases are shared with TRBD1. V lost 1 base and J lost 2; bases outside the gene matches: 7. CDR3 length equals 16 residues. Germline lookup yields CDR1 SEHNR and CDR2 FQNEAQ (reference sequence). The CDR3 protein is CASSLGWDSRNTEAFF. The CDR3 nucleotides are TGTGCCAGCAGCTTAGGCTGGGACAGCCGAAACACTGAAGCTTTCTTT.

Regarding this clone: The same CDR3 is also encoded by other DNA sequences in this sample. V is TRBV5-1 and J is TRBJ2-3; unclear D gene. This CDR3 has 15 residues. V lost 0 bases and J 0 bases, leaving 8 bases between the germline ends. Germline V gives CDR1 SGHRS, CDR2 YFSETQ. CDR3 sequence: CASSLAGGSTDTQYF. The DNA for the CDR3 is TGCGCCAGCAGCTTGGCCGGTGGGAGCACAGATACGCAGTATTTT.

This clone has just a few counts. In the same sample, other DNA sequences code for this CDR3. The genes are TRBV5-1 and TRBJ2-5, with no clear D. The CDR3 is 13 residues long. The V and J ends lost 0 bases and 3 bases respectively, with 6 bases between them. CDR1 SGHRS and CDR2 YFSETQ come from the germline V gene. The chain's CDR3 is CASSLGYEETQYF. CDR3 sequence (DNA): TGCGCCAGCAGCTTGGGATACGAAGAGACCCAGTACTTC.

Turning to this clone: Other nucleotide sequences from this sample produce the same CDR3. The rearrangement joins TRBV4-1 to TRBJ1-2; tentative D call: TRBD1 (5 bases). The germline V gene encodes CDR1 MGHRA and CDR2 YSYEKL. CDR3 size: 13 residues. Deletions cut 1 base from V and 2 bases from J, with 5 bases between. In nucleotides, the CDR3 is TGCGCCAGCAGCCAAGGGGGGAACTATGGCTACACCTTC. Protein sequence: CASSQGGNYGYTF.

Only a few counts were recorded for this clone. The chain is built from TRBV30 and TRBJ1-4; 8 nucleotides align to TRBD1. The CDR3 spans 13 residues. The germline V gene has CDR1 GTSNPN and CDR2 SVGIG (reference sequence). The V segment lost 3 bases and the J segment 9 bases; nucleotides outside the gene matches: 6. The DNA for the CDR3 is TGTGCCTGGAGCCCGGGACAGGCCCAAAAACTGTTTTTT. Protein sequence: CAWSPGQAQKLFF.

This clone has just a few counts. This chain uses TRBV9 with TRBJ1-6; the D gene is possibly TRBD1 (5 bases). With 0 bases removed from V and 10 bases from J, the gap between germline ends came to 17 bases. Germline CDR1 and CDR2: SGDLS and YYNGEE. The CDR3 totals 16 residues. CDR3 region: CASSVGADIRDSPLHF. CDR3 sequence (DNA): TGTGCCAGCAGCGTAGGAGCTGACATTAGGGACTCACCCCTCCACTTT.

There are a few counts of this clone. The gene calls are TRBV7-3 and TRBJ2-5; possible D gene TRBD2, 5 bases. Trimming took off 4 bases at V and 5 bases at J, with 17 bases between the two ends. Germline V gene lookup returns CDR1 SGHTA and CDR2 FQGTGA. The CDR3 has 15 amino acids. This CDR3 is CASSWNEGDGETQYF. The CDR3 nucleotides read TGTGCCAGCAGCTGGAATGAGGGTGACGGCGAGACCCAGTACTTC.

This clone was counted between two and nine times. This chain uses TRBV4-1 with TRBJ2-5; 14 nucleotides align to TRBD2. The length of the CDR3 is 19 residues. Germline V lookup: CDR1 MGHRA, CDR2 YSYEKL. Trimming removed 1 base from V and 2 bases from J; junction bases left unmatched: 9. CDR3 nucleotide sequence: TGCGCCAGCAGCCAAGTCCTCGGACTAGCGGGGGGCTCACAAGAGACCCAGTACTTC. Translating it yields CASSQVLGLAGGSQETQYF.

V usage is TRBV6-5 and J usage is TRBJ2-5; tentatively, D is TRBD2 (5 bases). This CDR3 is built from 13 residues. Looked up from germline, CDR1 is MNHEY and CDR2 is SVGAGI. Trimming cost V 6 bases and J 0 bases, with 8 bases left between them. CDR3 protein: CASRTGNQETQYF. The CDR3, as DNA: TGTGCCAGCAGGACCGGGAACCAAGAGACCCAGTACTTC.

The chain employs TRBV5-1 and TRBJ1-3; 8 nucleotides match TRBD1. The CDR3 is 16 residues long. In germline, CDR1 is SGHRS, CDR2 YFSETQ. V shed 1 base and J 2 bases; nucleotides not matched to a gene: 5. This chain's CDR3 is CASSLLTGDAGNTIYF. The CDR3 region has the DNA TGCGCCAGCAGCTTGCTGACAGGGGATGCTGGAAACACCATATATTTT.

In its sample, this clone was seen a few times. The chain recombines TRBV5-4 with TRBJ1-1, with D perhaps matching TRBD1 (6 bases). Germline values: CDR1 SGHNT, CDR2 YYREEE (reference sequence). V lost 3 bases and J lost 3, with 15 bases in between. The CDR3 covers 15 residues. The chain's CDR3 is CASSSTTNRDTEAFF. CDR3 nucleotide sequence: TGTGCCAGCAGCTCCACCACGAACAGGGACACTGAAGCTTTCTTT.

The rearrangement links TRBV7-9 to TRBJ2-1, with D tentatively TRBD2 (7 bases). With 6 bases removed from V and 9 bases from J, the gap between germline ends came to 21 bases. The CDR3 totals 15 residues. Per germline, CDR1 SEHNR and CDR2 FQNEAQ (reference sequence). This CDR3 is CASRSNRGARSEQFF. The DNA for the CDR3 is TGTGCCAGCAGATCGAACCGGGGGGCGAGGAGTGAGCAGTTCTTC.

This clone came up a few times. The junction departs from the called germline gene at one end, perhaps through a read error. CDR3 loop: CASSLAGENNEQFF. The CDR3 DNA reads TGTGCCAGCAGCCTAGCGGGGGAAAACAATGAGCAGTTCTTC. The chain is built from TRBV7-9 and TRBJ2-1; 10 bases align to TRBD2. Germline V CDR1 and CDR2: SEHNR, FQNEAQ (reference sequence). The CDR3 is 14 amino acids.

As to this clone: At one of its ends the junction is not consistent with the germline gene, which may arise from a read error. V and J are TRBV6-6 and TRBJ2-7; tentative D call: TRBD1 (6 bases). Per germline, CDR1 MNHNY and CDR2 SVGAGI (reference sequence). This CDR3 contains 14 residues. The DNA of the CDR3 is TGTGCCACCAGTGACAGGTACGCCTTCTACGAGCAGTACTTC. It encodes CATSDRYAFYEQYF.

This chain connects TRBV20-1 to TRBJ1-1; D not certain. The CDR3 spans 11 residues. Trimming left V 5 bases short and J 8 bases short, with 12 bases between. The germline V gene has CDR1 DFQATT and CDR2 SNEGSKA (reference sequence). CDR3 DNA sequence: TGCAGTGCTCCGAAGAGCGGGGAAGCTTTCTTT. Translating it yields CSAPKSGEAFF.

The V gene is TRBV28, the J gene TRBJ1-1, with 8 positions matching TRBD1. The V gene end was trimmed by 8 bases and the J gene end by 4 bases; junction bases not matched to a gene: 3. Per germline, CDR1 MDHEN and CDR2 SYDVKM. CDR3 size: 12 residues. CDR3 loop: CASYRGGTEAFF. In DNA form, the CDR3 reads TGTGCCAGCTACAGGGGGGGCACTGAAGCTTTCTTT.

This clone was counted a few times. The CDR3 spells CAIRQNRDTGELFF. The CDR3 DNA sequence: TGTGCCATCAGGCAAAACAGGGACACCGGGGAGCTGTTTTTT. V gene TRBV10-3 combines with J gene TRBJ2-2; weak D call: TRBD1 (6 bases). V lost 6 bases to trimming and J lost 3 bases, with 11 bases between them. Per germline, CDR1 ENHRY and CDR2 SYGVKD. This CDR3 spans 14 amino acids.

In its sample, this clone was seen a few times. The CDR3 region is CACQVDTEAFF. For the CDR3, the DNA is TGTGCTTGCCAGGTTGACACTGAAGCTTTCTTT. The chain couples TRBV7-9 to TRBJ1-1, with D uncertain. This CDR3 is built from 11 residues. CDR1 is SEHNR, CDR2 FQNEAQ, per germline (reference sequence).

This clone occurred a few times. This chain links TRBV30 with TRBJ1-1; weak D call: TRBD1 (5 bases). The germline CDR1 and CDR2 sequences are GTSNPN and SVGIG (reference sequence). V lost 3 bases and J lost 2, with 19 bases in between. The CDR3 runs to 16 residues. The CDR3 DNA reads TGTGCCTGGAGGGTTAGGGGACTGAATGGAAACACTGAAGCTTTCTTT. This sequence encodes CAWRVRGLNGNTEAFF. Supplemented by reference TRBV30 and TRBJ1-1, the full variable domain reads SQTIHQWPATLVQPVGSPLSLECTVEGTSNPNLYWYRQAAGRGLQLLFYSVGIGQISSEVPQNLSASRPQDRQFILSSKKLLLSDSGFYLCAWRVRGLNGNTEAFFGQGTRLTVV.

V is TRBV28 and J is TRBJ2-1; unclear D gene. The CDR3 totals 13 residues. V was trimmed by 6 bases and J by 5 bases, leaving 11 bases between them. Germline loops: CDR1 MDHEN, CDR2 SYDVKM. The CDR3 spells CASRQDTNNEQFF. CDR3 nucleotide sequence: TGTGCCAGCAGGCAAGACACCAACAATGAGCAGTTCTTC.

This clone was counted between two and nine times. The chain joins TRBV9 to TRBJ2-3; TRBD2 aligns across 15 bases. With 1 base clipped from V and 8 bases from J, the junction kept 14 bases outside the gene matches. Germline V gene lookup returns CDR1 SGDLS and CDR2 YYNGEE. This CDR3 is 19 amino acids long. CDR3 protein: CASSVNPGLAGGPPATQYF. The CDR3 region has the DNA TGTGCCAGCAGCGTAAACCCGGGACTAGCGGGGGGCCCCCCCGCTACGCAGTATTTT.

The table lists this clone with a few counts. The CDR3 sequence: CASSPVDMTGTEAFF. The CDR3 DNA reads as TGTGCCAGCTCACCAGTTGACATGACGGGCACTGAAGCTTTCTTT. This chain connects TRBV18 to TRBJ1-1; no firm D call. Per the germline V gene, CDR1 is KGHSH and CDR2 is LQKENI. This CDR3 contains 15 residues. Trimming took off 2 bases at V and 4 bases at J, with 14 bases between the two ends.

This clone was seen just once. The chain joins TRBV6-5 to TRBJ1-4; unclear D gene. CDR1 is MNHEY, CDR2 SVGAGI, per germline. Trimming took off 0 bases at V and 6 bases at J, with 14 bases between the two ends. The CDR3 spans 16 residues. The CDR3 DNA reads TGTGCCAGCAGTTACTCGAGCGGGCCCGTGCATGAAAAACTGTTTTTT. Translating it yields CASSYSSGPVHEKLFF.